In this sample, the clone carrying this TCR beta chain turned up a few times. No antigen is known for it. Distinct nucleotide sequences in the sample also encode this CDR3. cDNA synthesis used the whole RNA isolate, giving expressed TCRB sequences. Measured with immunoSEQ multiplex PCR; TCRdb has only the in-frame clones, and not every one. In the table there are about 340,000 clones, 7.5% to 9% of which are singletons. This entry comes from a study of beta chain features in type 1 diabetes. Overall study context: Patients looked much like healthy donors when it came to age, gender and cell yields.

Germline values: CDR1 LNHDA, CDR2 SQIVND (reference sequence). V lost 4 bases to trimming and J lost 0 bases, with 6 bases between them. CDR3 length equals 13 residues. Study-wide findings and caveats: Moderate but significant shortening of TCRB CDR3s was recorded in all four CD4+ subsets from Type 1 diabetes patients.

A single heparinised blood sample, averaging roughly 0.11 L, was obtained per donor. Sorting that relied on CD45RO/CCR7/CD25/CD127/CD95/CD27 yielded CD4+ naive, central memory, regulatory and stem cell-like memory cells. Specimen: central memory CD4+ T cells from blood. The chain joins TRBV19 to TRBJ2-5; possibly TRBD1 for D (6 bases). This TCR came from a woman in her late teens or twenties in good health. CDR3 protein: CASSRDNQETQYF. In nucleotides, the CDR3 is TGTGCCAGTAGTAGGGACAACCAAGAGACCCAGTACTTC. Drawing the rest from reference TRBV19 and TRBJ2-5, the complete variable domain is DGGITQSPKYLFRKEGQNVTLSCEQNLNHDAMYWYRQDPGQGLRLIYYSQIVNDFQKGDIAEGYSVSREKKESFPLTVTSAQKNPTAFYLCASSRDNQETQYFGPGTRLLVL.